This T cell receptor beta chain was documented in a study of TIL therapy for anti-PD-1-resistant metastatic lung cancer. Sequencing used immunoSEQ v3. The assay was immunoSEQ multiplex PCR, and TCRdb's table has in-frame clones only and misses some. The table lists about 6,300 clones, 64% of them singletons. Germline CDR1 reads LGHNA; CDR2 reads YSLEER. The CDR3 has 15 amino acids. Between the trimmed V and J ends, which lost 3 bases and 6 bases, there was a span of 18 bases. Time point of the sample: pre-treatment sample, taken before nivolumab and TIL therapy. Tumor tissue came from excised metastases, mostly pleural nodules or supraclavicular lymph nodes.

The clonotype comes from a person aged 25-80 years with non-small cell lung cancer. The sequences come from tumor tissue, collected at baseline. The V gene is TRBV4-3, the J gene TRBJ2-7, with D unresolved. Written as DNA, the CDR3 is TGCGCCAGCAGCCATTCGGCGGTTGAGTTCCGCGAGCAGTACTTC. Amino acids: CASSHSAVEFREQYF.